This T cell receptor (beta chain) came from a study of shared clonotypes between healthy human individuals. Unsorted PBMC samples were amplified in replicate PCRs containing roughly 300 ng DNA, roughly 33,000 T cell genomes. The team ran DNA from unsorted PBMCs on ten immunoSEQ deep assay plates for sequencing. Sequencing used immunoSEQ multiplex PCR; TCRdb keeps in-frame clones, though not all of them. The data contain a few hundred thousand clones, about 80% of them singletons. Healthy and HIV-negative, the adult donors had no recent acute infections or vaccinations. As regards this clone: Its matching antigen is unknown.

Study-wide results and limits: Owing to a small donor count, the genetic and exposure-history diversity represented was limited.

The V and J ends lost 2 bases and 2 bases respectively, with 7 bases between them. The CDR3 is 13 amino acids. The germline CDR1 and CDR2 sequences are SEHNR and FQNEAQ (reference sequence). The chain uses TRBV7-9 and TRBJ2-7; D is possibly TRBD2 (5 bases). Sequencing input: PBMCs. This clonotype originated in a woman between 40 and 50 years old in good health. Some clones in this sample may be carry-over from other donors' samples. CDR3 bases: TGTGCCAGCAGCTTATACGGGGCCTACGAGCAGTACTTC. This translates into CASSLYGAYEQYF. Based on the CDR3 plus reference TRBV7-9 and TRBJ2-7, the full variable domain is DTGVSQNPRHKITKRGQNVTFRCDPISEHNRLYWYRQTLGQGPEFLTYFQNEAQLEKSRLLSDRFSAERPKGSFSTLEIQRTEQGDSAMYLCASSLYGAYEQYFGPGTRLTVT.